This entry concerns a single TCR beta chain. The CDR3 sequence is 18 residues long. J was trimmed by 4 bases and V by 4 bases; bases with no gene match: 14. CDR1 and CDR2 from the germline V gene are SGHRS and YFSETQ. The record originates from a study of cytomegalovirus exposure and HLA in healthy donors. PCR involved 60 Vbeta and 13 Jbeta primers. TCRdb's copy holds only in-frame clones and misses some; the assay was immunoSEQ multiplex PCR. The data contain approximately 150,000 clones, about four fifths of them seen just once; the ten biggest clones take up 5.5% to 7%. The gene calls are TRBV5-1 and TRBJ2-1; 10 bases fit TRBD2. The TCR originated in a woman in her thirties or forties in good health and CMV-seropositive. Sequenced: PBMCs. CDR3 coding DNA: TGCGCCAGCAGCCCCGGGGCTAGCGGGAGACGTGGGTACAATGAGCAGTTCTTC. Translating it yields CASSPGASGRRGYNEQFF.